The 14 T cell receptor beta chains given below trace back to one sample, sequenced in a study of T cell changes during pregnancy in multiple sclerosis. Measured with immunoSEQ multiplex PCR; TCRdb has only the in-frame clones, and not every one. This table holds 70,000 to 90,000 clones, roughly 93% found once. Here the sequenced sample was peripheral blood, taken in the first trimester of pregnancy. The receptors here all came from a female donor with multiple sclerosis, enrolled in a pregnancy study.

As DNA, the CDR3 is TGTGCCAGCAGCTTAGAGGGCGACAGGCACACCTTC. This sequence encodes CASSLEGDRHTF. The gene calls are TRBV13 and TRBJ1-2, with a weak D call TRBD1 (6 bases). V was cut by 1 base and J by 12 bases, with 12 bases left in between. The germline V gene has CDR1 PRHDT and CDR2 FYEKMQ (reference sequence). The CDR3 consists of 12 residues.

V usage is TRBV11-2 and J usage is TRBJ1-4; TRBD1 agrees at 9 bases. The CDR3 runs 17 residues. Per germline, CDR1 SGHAT and CDR2 FQNNGV. Germline trimming cut 7 bases from V and 4 bases from J; bases unmatched to any gene: 13. In DNA, the CDR3 is TGTGCCAGCACCTCCGAGACAGGGGGAGTTTTTAATGAAAAACTGTTTTTT. Translated: CASTSETGGVFNEKLFF.

The rearrangement joins TRBV19 to TRBJ2-1, with D tentatively TRBD1 (5 bases). Trimming shortened V by 5 bases and J by 6 bases, and 8 bases separated the two germline ends. Germline V gives CDR1 LNHDA, CDR2 SQIVND (reference sequence). This CDR3 has 12 amino acids. DNA of the CDR3: TGTGCCAGTAGTTGGACACCCAATGAGCAGTTCTTC. It specifies CASSWTPNEQFF.

The chain combines TRBV7-9 with TRBJ1-1, with D possibly matching TRBD1 (5 bases). Trimming took off 1 base at V and 5 bases at J, with 17 bases between the two ends. Looked up from germline, CDR1 is SEHNR and CDR2 is FQNEAQ (reference sequence). The CDR3 consists of 16 residues. The CDR3, as DNA: TGTGCCAGCAGCTTAGATTCGGCAGGGTCTGGGACTGAAGCTTTCTTT. It specifies CASSLDSAGSGTEAFF.

The V call is TRBV28, the J call TRBJ1-4, with TRBD1 matching 7 bases. The CDR3 runs 14 residues. Germline assignment: CDR1 MDHEN and CDR2 SYDVKM. V was clipped by 6 bases and J by 6 bases; unmatched bases: 7. The chain's CDR3 is CASRKGQRYEKLFF. The CDR3 bases are TGTGCCAGCAGGAAGGGACAGCGGTATGAAAAACTGTTTTTT.

The chain combines TRBV5-1 with TRBJ2-1; D not resolved. The CDR3 is made up of 13 amino acids. V dropped 4 bases and J dropped 8 bases, with 13 bases sitting between them. In germline, CDR1 is SGHRS, CDR2 YFSETQ. The CDR3 reads CASSPRTVHEQFF. The DNA of the CDR3 is TGCGCCAGCAGCCCCCGTACAGTCCATGAGCAGTTCTTC.

The chain is built from TRBV25-1 and TRBJ2-1, with 7 bases matching TRBD1. Germline V gene sequence: CDR1 MGHDK, CDR2 SYGVNS. This CDR3 comprises 17 residues. J gave up 5 bases and V 2 bases, and 12 bases lay outside the gene matches. The CDR3 protein is CASSELRDSQSDNEQFF. The CDR3 nucleotides are TGTGCCAGCAGTGAACTAAGGGACAGTCAAAGTGACAATGAGCAGTTCTTC.

The J gene is TRBJ2-5, the V gene TRBV7-8, with D perhaps matching TRBD2 (6 bases). The CDR3 is made up of 15 amino acids. The germline V gene has CDR1 SGHVS and CDR2 FQNEAQ. The V end lost 5 bases, the J end lost 1 base, and 14 bases lay between the germline ends. The CDR3 sequence: CASSPEEGLQETQYF. The CDR3 DNA follows: TGTGCCAGCAGCCCCGAGGAGGGACTCCAAGAGACCCAGTACTTC.

This rearrangement joins TRBV4-3 to TRBJ2-3, with TRBD2 as a possible D gene (7 bases). V gave up 0 bases and J gave up 2 bases, with 15 bases separating them. Looked up from germline, CDR1 is LGHNA and CDR2 is YSLEER. The CDR3 is 17 residues long. The CDR3 protein is CASSQDGRGANTDTQYF. In nucleotides, the CDR3 is TGCGCCAGCAGCCAAGATGGCCGGGGGGCTAACACAGATACGCAGTATTTT.

This chain joins TRBV4-1 and TRBJ2-1, with TRBD1 identical over 8 bases. The germline CDR1 and CDR2 sequences are MGHRA and YSYEKL. V lost 1 base, J lost 9 bases, and 2 bases stayed unmatched. The CDR3 has 13 amino acids. The CDR3 region has the DNA TGCGCCAGCAGCCAAGTCCAGGGGGCTGAGCAGTTCTTC. It translates to CASSQVQGAEQFF.

The V gene is TRBV5-1, the J gene TRBJ1-1; 8 bases match TRBD1. V trimming: 0 bases; J trimming: 9 bases; junction bases outside the gene matches: 7. CDR3 length: 14 residues. Germline V gene lookup returns CDR1 SGHRS and CDR2 YFSETQ. The CDR3 here is CASSLDRGNGKAFF. CDR3 DNA: TGCGCCAGCAGCTTGGACAGGGGGAATGGAAAAGCTTTCTTT.

This clone was observed a few times. The J gene is TRBJ1-1, the V gene TRBV11-2; no clear D gene. Trimming took off 4 bases at V and 5 bases at J, with 20 bases between the two ends. This CDR3 comprises 16 residues. In germline, CDR1 is SGHAT, CDR2 FQNNGV. This CDR3 reads CASSSLVGDWRTEAFF. The DNA of the CDR3 is TGTGCCAGCAGCTCCTTAGTTGGAGACTGGAGGACTGAAGCTTTCTTT.

CDR3 loop: CASSLAPQGYSPLHF. In DNA form, the CDR3 reads TGTGCCAGCAGCTTAGCGCCCCAGGGTTATTCACCCCTCCACTTT. This chain joins TRBV11-2 and TRBJ1-6; D possibly corresponds to TRBD1 (5 bases). Trimming took off 1 base at V and 8 bases at J, with 12 bases between the two ends. Germline CDR1 SGHAT, CDR2 FQNNGV. The CDR3 consists of 15 residues.

The rearrangement joins TRBV29-1 to TRBJ2-1, with 11 bases aligning to TRBD2. Per the germline V gene, CDR1 is SQVTM and CDR2 is ANQGSEA. The V gene end was trimmed by 1 base and the J gene end by 8 bases; junction bases not matched to a gene: 16. The CDR3 loop spans 18 amino acids. The DNA for the CDR3 is TGCAGCGTTGAAGTGATAGAACTAGCGGGAGTATTTCGAGATGAGCAGTTCTTC. Encoded protein: CSVEVIELAGVFRDEQFF.